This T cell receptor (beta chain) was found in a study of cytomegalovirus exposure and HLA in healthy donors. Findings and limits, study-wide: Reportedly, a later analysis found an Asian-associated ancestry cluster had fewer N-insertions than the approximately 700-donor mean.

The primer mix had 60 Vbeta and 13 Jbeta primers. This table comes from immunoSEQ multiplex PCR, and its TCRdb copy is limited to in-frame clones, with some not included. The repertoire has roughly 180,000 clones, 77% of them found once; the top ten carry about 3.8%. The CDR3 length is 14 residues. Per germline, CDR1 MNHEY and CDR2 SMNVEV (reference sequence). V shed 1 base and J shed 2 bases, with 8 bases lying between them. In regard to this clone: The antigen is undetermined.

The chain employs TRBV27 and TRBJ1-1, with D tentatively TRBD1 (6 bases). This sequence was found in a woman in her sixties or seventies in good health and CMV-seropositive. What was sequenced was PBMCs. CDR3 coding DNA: TGTGCCAGCAGTTTATTAGGGGGAAACACTGAAGCTTTCTTT. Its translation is CASSLLGGNTEAFF.